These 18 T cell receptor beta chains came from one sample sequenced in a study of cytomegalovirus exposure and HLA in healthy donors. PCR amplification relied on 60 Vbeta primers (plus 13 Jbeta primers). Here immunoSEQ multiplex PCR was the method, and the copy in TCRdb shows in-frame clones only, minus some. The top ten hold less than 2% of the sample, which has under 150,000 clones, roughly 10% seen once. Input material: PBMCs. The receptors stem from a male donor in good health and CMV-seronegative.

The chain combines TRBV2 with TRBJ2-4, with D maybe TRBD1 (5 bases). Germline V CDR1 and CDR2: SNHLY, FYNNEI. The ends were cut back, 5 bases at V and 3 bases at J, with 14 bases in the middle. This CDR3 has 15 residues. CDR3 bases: TGTGCCAGCAGTCCGACAGCCCCCATCAAAAACATTCAGTACTTC. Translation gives CASSPTAPIKNIQYF. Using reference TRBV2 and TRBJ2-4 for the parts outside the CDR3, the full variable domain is EPEVTQTPSHQVTQMGQEVILRCVPISNHLYFYWYRQILGQKVEFLVSFYNNEISEKSEIFDDQFSVERPDGSNFTLKIRSTKLEDSAMYFCASSPTAPIKNIQYFGAGTRLSVL.

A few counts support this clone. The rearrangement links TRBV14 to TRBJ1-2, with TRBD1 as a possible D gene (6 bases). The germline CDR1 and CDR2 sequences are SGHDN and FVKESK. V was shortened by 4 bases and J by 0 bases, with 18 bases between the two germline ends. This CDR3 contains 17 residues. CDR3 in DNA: TGTGCCAGCAGCCGAGCGAAGGGGGTCTTATCTAACTATGGCTACACCTTC. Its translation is CASSRAKGVLSNYGYTF.

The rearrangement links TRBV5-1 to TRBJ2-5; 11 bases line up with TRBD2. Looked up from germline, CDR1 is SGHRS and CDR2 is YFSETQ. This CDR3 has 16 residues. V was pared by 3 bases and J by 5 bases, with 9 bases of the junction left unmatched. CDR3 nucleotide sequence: TGCGCCAGCAGCTATCTTTCTAGCGGGGGGATGGAGACCCAGTACTTC. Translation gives CASSYLSSGGMETQYF.

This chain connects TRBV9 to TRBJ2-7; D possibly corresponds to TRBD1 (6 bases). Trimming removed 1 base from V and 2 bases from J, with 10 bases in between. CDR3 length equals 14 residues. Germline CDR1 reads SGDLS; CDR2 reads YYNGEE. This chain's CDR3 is CASSVSPGAYEQYF. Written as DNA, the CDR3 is TGTGCCAGCAGCGTAAGTCCAGGGGCCTACGAGCAGTACTTC.

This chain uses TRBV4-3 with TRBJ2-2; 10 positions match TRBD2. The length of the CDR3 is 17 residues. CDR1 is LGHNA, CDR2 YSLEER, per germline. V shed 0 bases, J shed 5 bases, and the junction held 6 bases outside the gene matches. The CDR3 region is CASSQDRLAGVTGELFF. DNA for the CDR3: TGCGCCAGCAGCCAAGATAGGCTAGCGGGAGTTACCGGGGAGCTGTTTTTT.

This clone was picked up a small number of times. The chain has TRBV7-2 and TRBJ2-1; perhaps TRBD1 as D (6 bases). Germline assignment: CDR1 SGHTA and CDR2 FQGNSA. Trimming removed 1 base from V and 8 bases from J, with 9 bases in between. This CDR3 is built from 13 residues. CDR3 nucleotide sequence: TGTGCCAGCAGCTTAGGTGGGGGCCATGAGCAGTTCTTC. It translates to CASSLGGGHEQFF.

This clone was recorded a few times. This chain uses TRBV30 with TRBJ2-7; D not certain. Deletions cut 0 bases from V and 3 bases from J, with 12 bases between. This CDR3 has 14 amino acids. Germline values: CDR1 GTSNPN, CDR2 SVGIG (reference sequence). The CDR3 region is CAWSVLVICYEQYF. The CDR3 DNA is TGTGCCTGGAGTGTCTTAGTAATATGCTACGAGCAGTACTTC.

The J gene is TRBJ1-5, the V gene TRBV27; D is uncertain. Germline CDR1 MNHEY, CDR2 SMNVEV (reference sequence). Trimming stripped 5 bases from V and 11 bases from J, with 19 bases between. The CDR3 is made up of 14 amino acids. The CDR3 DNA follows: TGTGCCAGCAGTGCGGGCATTAGTAATCAAGCCCAGCATTTT. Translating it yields CASSAGISNQAQHF.

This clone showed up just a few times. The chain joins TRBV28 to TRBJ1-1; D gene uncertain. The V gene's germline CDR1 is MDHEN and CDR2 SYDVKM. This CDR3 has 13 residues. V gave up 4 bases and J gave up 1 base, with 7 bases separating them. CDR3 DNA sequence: TGTGCCAGCAGTTCCCCGTGGAACACTGAAGCTTTCTTT. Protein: CASSSPWNTEAFF.

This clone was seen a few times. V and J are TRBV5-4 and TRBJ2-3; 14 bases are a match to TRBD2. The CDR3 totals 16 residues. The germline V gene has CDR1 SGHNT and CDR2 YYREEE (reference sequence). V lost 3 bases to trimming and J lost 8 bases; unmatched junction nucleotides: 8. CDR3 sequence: CASSYRLAGGQGTQYF. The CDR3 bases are TGTGCCAGCAGCTACAGACTAGCGGGAGGGCAGGGTACGCAGTATTTT. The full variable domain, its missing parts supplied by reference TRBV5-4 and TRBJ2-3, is ETGVTQSPTHLIKTRGQQVTLRCSSQSGHNTVSWYQQALGQGPQFIFQYYREEENGRGNFPPRFSGLQFPNYSSELNVNALELDDSALYLCASSYRLAGGQGTQYFGPGTRLTVL.

The CDR3 nucleotides are TGTGCCATCGGCGCAGGGCAGGGCCCTAATGAAAAACTGTTTTTT. The encoded protein is CAIGAGQGPNEKLFF. The chain employs TRBV10-3 and TRBJ1-4; TRBD1 is a possible D gene (5 bases). Germline assignment: CDR1 ENHRY and CDR2 SYGVKD. This CDR3 spans 15 amino acids. Trimming pared 8 bases from V and 3 bases from J, leaving 16 bases between.

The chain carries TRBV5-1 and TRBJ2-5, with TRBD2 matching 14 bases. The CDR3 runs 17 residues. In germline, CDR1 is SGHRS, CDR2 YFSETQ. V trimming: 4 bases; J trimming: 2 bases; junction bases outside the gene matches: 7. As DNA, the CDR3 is TGCGCCAGCAGCGGGTTGTGGACTAGCGGGGGGCAAGAGACCCAGTACTTC. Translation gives CASSGLWTSGGQETQYF.

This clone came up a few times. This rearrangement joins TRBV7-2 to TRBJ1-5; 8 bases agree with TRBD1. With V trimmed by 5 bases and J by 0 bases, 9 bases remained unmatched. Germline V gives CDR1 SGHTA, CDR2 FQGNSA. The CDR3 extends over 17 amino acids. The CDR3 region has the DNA TGTGCCAGCAGCCGGCTTGGACAGGGCGCTAGCAATCAGCCCCAGCATTTT. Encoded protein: CASSRLGQGASNQPQHF.

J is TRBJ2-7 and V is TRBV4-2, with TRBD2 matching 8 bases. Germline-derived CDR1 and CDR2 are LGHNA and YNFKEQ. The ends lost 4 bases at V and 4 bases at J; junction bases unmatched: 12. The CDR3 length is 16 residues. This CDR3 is CASSRDSGKNSYEQYF. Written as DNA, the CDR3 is TGTGCCAGCAGCCGGGATAGCGGGAAAAACTCTTACGAGCAGTACTTC.

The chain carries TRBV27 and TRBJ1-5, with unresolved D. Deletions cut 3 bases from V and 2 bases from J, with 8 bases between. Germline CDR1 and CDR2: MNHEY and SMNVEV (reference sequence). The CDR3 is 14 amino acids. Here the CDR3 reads CASSFGGRNQPQHF. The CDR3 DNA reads TGTGCCAGCAGTTTTGGAGGGCGCAATCAGCCCCAGCATTTT.

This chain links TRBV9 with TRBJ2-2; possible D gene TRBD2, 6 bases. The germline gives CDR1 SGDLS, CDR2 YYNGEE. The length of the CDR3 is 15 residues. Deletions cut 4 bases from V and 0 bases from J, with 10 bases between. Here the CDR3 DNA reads TGTGCCAGCAGCCCGGGACTGACGAACACCGGGGAGCTGTTTTTT. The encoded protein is CASSPGLTNTGELFF.

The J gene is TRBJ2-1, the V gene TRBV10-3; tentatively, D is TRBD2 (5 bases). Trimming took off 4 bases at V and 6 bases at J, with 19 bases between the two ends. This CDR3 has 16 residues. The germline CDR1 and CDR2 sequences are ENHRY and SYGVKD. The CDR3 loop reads CAISVRVDLAGNEQFF. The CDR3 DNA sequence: TGTGCCATCAGTGTTAGGGTGGACCTTGCGGGCAATGAGCAGTTCTTC.

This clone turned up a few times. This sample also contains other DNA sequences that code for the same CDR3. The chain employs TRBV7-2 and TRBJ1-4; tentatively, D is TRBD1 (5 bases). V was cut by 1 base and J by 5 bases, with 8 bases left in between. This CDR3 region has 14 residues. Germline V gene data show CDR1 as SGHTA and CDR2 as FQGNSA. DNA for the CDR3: TGTGCCAGCAGCTTAGGCGGGGGGAATGAAAAACTGTTTTTT. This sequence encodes CASSLGGGNEKLFF.